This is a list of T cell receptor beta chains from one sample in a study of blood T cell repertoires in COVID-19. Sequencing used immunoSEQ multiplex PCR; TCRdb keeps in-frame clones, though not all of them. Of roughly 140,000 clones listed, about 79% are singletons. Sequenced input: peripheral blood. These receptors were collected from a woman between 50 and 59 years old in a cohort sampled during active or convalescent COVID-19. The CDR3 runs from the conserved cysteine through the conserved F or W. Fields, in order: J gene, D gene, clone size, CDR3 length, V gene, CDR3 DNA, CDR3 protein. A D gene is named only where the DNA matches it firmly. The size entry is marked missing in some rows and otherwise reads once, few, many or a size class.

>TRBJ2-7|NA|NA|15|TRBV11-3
TGTGCCAGCAGCGAGGCGGGTGACGTCTCCTACGAGCAGTACTTC
CASSEAGDVSYEQYF
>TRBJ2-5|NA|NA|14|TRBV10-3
TGTGCCATCAGTGACCTACAGGGTAAAGAGACCCAGTACTTC
CAISDLQGKETQYF
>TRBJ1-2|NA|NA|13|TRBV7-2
TGTGCCAGCAGCTTTGCAGGGGCCTATGGCTACACCTTC
CASSFAGAYGYTF
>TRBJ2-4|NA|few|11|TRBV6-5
TGTGCCAGCGGCCGGGGAAACATTCAGTACTTC
CASGRGNIQYF
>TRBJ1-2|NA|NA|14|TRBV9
TGTGCCAGCAGCGTAGAGCAGGCTAACTATGGCTACACCTTC
CASSVEQANYGYTF
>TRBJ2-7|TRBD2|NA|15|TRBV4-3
TGCGCCAGCAGCCCCATCCCCGGGACTAACTACGAGCAGTACTTC
CASSPIPGTNYEQYF
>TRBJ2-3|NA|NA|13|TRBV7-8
TGTGCCAGCAGCTTAGCGGGCCCAGATACGCAGTATTTT
CASSLAGPDTQYF
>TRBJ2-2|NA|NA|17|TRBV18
TGTGCCAGCTCATTATCCTGGGGGCCCCCGAACACCGGGGAGCTGTTTTTT
CASSLSWGPPNTGELFF
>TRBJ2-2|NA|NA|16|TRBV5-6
TGTGCCAGCAGCTTGCTCCAGCGGGCTAACACCGGGGAGCTGTTTTTT
CASSLLQRANTGELFF
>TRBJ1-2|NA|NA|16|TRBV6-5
TGTGCCAGCAGTTACGGGGGGGCGCATTGGTATGATGGCTACACCTTC
CASSYGGAHWYDGYTF
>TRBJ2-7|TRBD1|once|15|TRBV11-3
TGTGCCAGCAGCTTCAGCGGGACAGGGGGCGATGAGCAGTACTTC
CASSFSGTGGDEQYF
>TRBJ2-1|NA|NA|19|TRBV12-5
TGTGCTAGTGGTTTGGAAGGAGGGGGCAGAGAACCCCTTTACAATGAGCAGTTCTTC
CASGLEGGGREPLYNEQFF
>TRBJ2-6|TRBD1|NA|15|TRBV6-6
TGTGCCAGCACCCAGGACAGGGGGTATTTCGACGTCCTGACTTTC
CASTQDRGYFDVLTF
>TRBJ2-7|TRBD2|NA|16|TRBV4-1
TGCGCCAGCAGCCAAATAGCGGGGGGACTCTCCTACGAGCAGTACTTC
CASSQIAGGLSYEQYF
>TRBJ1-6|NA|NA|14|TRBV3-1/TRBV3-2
TGTGCCAGCAGCCAAGGAGGGCGGGTTTCACCCCTCCACTTT
CASSQGGRVSPLHF
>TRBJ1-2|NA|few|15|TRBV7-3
TGTGCCAGCAGCGCTTTAGACGGAGCCGCGGAGGGCTACACCTTC
CASSALDGAAEGYTF
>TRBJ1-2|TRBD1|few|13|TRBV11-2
TGTGCCAGCAGCCCGGGACAGGCTTATGGCTACACCTTC
CASSPGQAYGYTF
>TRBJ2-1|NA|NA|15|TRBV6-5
TGTGCCAGCACCATCCAAGGACAGAATTACAATGAGCAGTTCTTC
CASTIQGQNYNEQFF
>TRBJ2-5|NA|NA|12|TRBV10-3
TGTGCCATCAGTGGGCCTCAAGAGACCCAGTACTTC
CAISGPQETQYF
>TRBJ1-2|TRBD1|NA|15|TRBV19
TGTGCCAGTAAAACCCGGGACAGGGATCGCTATGGCTACACCTTC
CASKTRDRDRYGYTF
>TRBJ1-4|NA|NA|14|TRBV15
TGTGCCACCAGCAGGGACATCTCCCCCGAAAAACTGTTTTTT
CATSRDISPEKLFF
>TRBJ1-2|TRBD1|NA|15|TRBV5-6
TGTGCCAGCCGCGCCCCGGGACAGGGTTACGGTGGCTACACCTTC
CASRAPGQGYGGYTF